The 22 T cell receptor beta chains below were found in one sample sequenced in a study of tumor-infiltrating lymphocytes in primary liver carcinoma. A constant-region primer primed TCR beta cDNA synthesis from about 530 ng of total RNA. Three nested multiplex PCR rounds, a slightly modified ARM-PCR, produced the libraries for TCR beta. The two initial PCR rounds, roughly 9 cycles each, used TRBV1-TRBV30 forward and C-beta reverse primers. One entry per CDR3 protein, called by TCRdb with MiXCR from the multiplex PCR reads. The sample holds 75,000 to 80,000 distinct CDR3 sequences; roughly 69% are singletons and the top ten take roughly 25%. Total RNA and DNA came together from roughly 20-30 mg of bulk tissue without cell sorting. The sample comprised tumor-adjacent normal liver tissue. Receptor source: a man aged 35-49 years with primary liver carcinoma and hepatitis B virus infection.

In this sample, this clonotype turned up a few times. At one of its ends the junction is not consistent with the germline gene, which may arise from a read error. The V gene is TRBV4-1, the J gene TRBJ2-1; 7 bases map to TRBD2. The CDR3 totals 19 residues. Germline V gene sequence: CDR1 MGHRA, CDR2 YSYEKL. The CDR3 sequence: CAGSQDRGGRARVRNEQFF. DNA for the CDR3: TGCGCCGGCAGCCAAGACCGAGGAGGGAGGGCCAGGGTTCGCAATGAGCAGTTCTTC.

This clonotype was counted many times. Without the conserved terminal phenylalanine or tryptophan, this CDR3 likely stems from a read error. The chain is built from TRBV10-3 and TRBJ2-2; tentative D call: TRBD1 (7 bases). This CDR3 contains 14 residues. V dropped 11 bases and J dropped 2 bases, with 15 bases sitting between them. From germline, CDR1 is ENHRY and CDR2 SYGVKD. Here the CDR3 DNA reads TGTGCCGCCGAGGAGGGGGCTAACACCGGGGAGCTGTTTCTT. Residues: CAAEEGANTGELFL.

The chain is built from TRBV6-5 and TRBJ2-7; TRBD2 matches 7 bases. With V trimmed by 9 bases and J by 4 bases, 18 bases remained unmatched. Germline CDR1 reads MNHEY; CDR2 reads SVGAGI. CDR3 length: 16 amino acids. The CDR3 coding sequence is TGTGCCAGTAGTGCCTTACCAGCGGGATTAATTTACGAGCAGTACTTC. It encodes CASSALPAGLIYEQYF.

The chain couples TRBV25-1 to TRBJ2-6; no firm D call. Germline CDR1 and CDR2: MGHDK and SYGVNS. V shed 9 bases and J shed 9 bases, with 15 bases lying between them. The CDR3 extends over 13 amino acids. This CDR3 reads CASLGSVVNVLTF. The DNA for the CDR3 is TGTGCCAGTCTGGGCTCTGTGGTCAACGTCCTGACTTTC.

The table lists this clonotype with a count of one. The chain links TRBV12-3 or TRBV12-4 to TRBJ2-7; D is unresolved. CDR3 length: 15 amino acids. V lost 2 bases and J lost 5, with 16 bases in between. Here the CDR3 DNA reads TGTGCCAGCAGTTTATCGATAGGGCTAAGGAACGAGCAGTACTTC. It yields the protein CASSLSIGLRNEQYF.

The sample holds many counts of this clonotype. The CDR3 sequence: CASSSRTSGTYEQYF. The DNA of the CDR3 is TGTGCCAGCAGTTCCCGAACTAGCGGGACGTACGAGCAGTACTTC. This chain connects TRBV6-6 to TRBJ2-7, with TRBD2 matching 10 bases. V shed 4 bases, J shed 4 bases, and the junction held 7 bases outside the gene matches. CDR1 and CDR2 from the germline V gene are MNHNY and SVGAGI (reference sequence). The CDR3 contains 15 residues.

This clonotype was recorded a few times. Being one base from a much bigger clone, this may be a read error. Given the absence of the conserved phenylalanine or tryptophan at the CDR3 end, a read error is likely. V is TRBV12-3 or TRBV12-4 and J is TRBJ2-7, with a possible D match to TRBD1 (6 bases). The CDR3 has 13 amino acids. CDR3: CASNDRTSYKQYL. CDR3 in DNA: TGTGCCAGCAACGACAGGACTTCCTACAAGCAGTACCTC.

This clonotype was picked up many times. The rearrangement uses TRBV29-1 and TRBJ2-3, with TRBD2 identical over 7 bases. The junction had 12 bases not matched to a gene; V was cut back by 7 bases and J by 5 bases. CDR1 is SQVTM, CDR2 ANQGSEA, per germline. There are 14 residues in the CDR3. Written as DNA, the CDR3 is TGCAGCGGCTCTGGCGGGAGAGGCAAAGATACGCAGTATTTT. This encodes CSGSGGRGKDTQYF.

The chain links TRBV12-1 to TRBJ1-2. TRBV12-1 is designated a pseudogene. The CDR3 sequence is 13 residues long. CDR3 region: CSSSSCWDYSYTF. The CDR3 nucleotides are TGTTCCAGCAGCTCATGTTGGGACTATAGCTACACCTTC.

The gene calls are TRBV13 and TRBJ1-1, with D unresolved. Germline loops: CDR1 PRHDT, CDR2 FYEKMQ (reference sequence). The CDR3 spans 14 residues. The DNA for the CDR3 is TGTGTCAACAGCTTAGCGGACGGAAACACTGAAGCTTTCTTT. It encodes CVNSLADGNTEAFF.

A remark on this clonotype: This clone may be a read error of a much larger clone one base away. This chain links TRBV28 with TRBJ2-4; 12 positions match TRBD2. From germline, CDR1 is MDHEN and CDR2 SYDVKM. This CDR3 is 18 amino acids long. V lost 5 bases and J lost 0; bases outside the gene matches: 8. The CDR3 region has the DNA TGTGCCAGCAGTCTCGGACTAGCGGGACCCGCAGCCAAAAACATTCAGTACTTC. It specifies CASSLGLAGPAAKNIQYF.

Comment on this clonotype: Germline and junction disagree at one end, which may indicate a read error. V gene TRBV6-5 combines with J gene TRBJ1-3; D is perhaps TRBD1 (5 bases). CDR3 length: 14 residues. Per the germline V gene, CDR1 is MNHEY and CDR2 is SVGAGI. DNA of the CDR3: TGTGCCTGCAGCACGGCAGGGACTGAAAACACCATATATTTT. It specifies CACSTAGTENTIYF.

This sequence joins TRBV28 and TRBJ2-7; 8 bases map to TRBD2. This CDR3 has 14 residues. V lost 3 bases and J lost 7; bases outside the gene matches: 8. Per germline, CDR1 MDHEN and CDR2 SYDVKM. CDR3 region: CASSFLAGNHEQYF. In nucleotides, the CDR3 is TGTGCCAGCAGTTTTCTAGCGGGCAACCATGAGCAGTACTTC. The whole variable domain, remainder taken from reference TRBV28 and TRBJ2-7, is DVKVTQSSRYLVKRTGEKVFLECVQDMDHENMFWYRQDPGLGLRLIYFSYDVKMKEKGDIPEGYSVSREKKERFSLILESASTNQTSMYLCASSFLAGNHEQYFGPGTRLTVT.

In the case of this clonotype: The junction differs from germline at one of its ends, possibly a read error. The chain has TRBV6-5 and TRBJ1-1; possible D gene TRBD1, 5 bases. CDR3 length: 15 amino acids. Germline V CDR1 and CDR2: MNHEY, SVGAGI. The CDR3 protein is CASSFTGGLNTDAFF. In DNA, the CDR3 is TGTGCCAGCAGTTTTACAGGAGGCTTGAACACTGACGCTTTCTTT.

This clonotype has a single count. This may be a read error, as it is one base from a much larger clone. The chain combines TRBV11-1 with TRBJ2-4; TRBD2 matches 12 bases. Germline trimming cut 4 bases from V and 4 bases from J; bases unmatched to any gene: 8. This CDR3 comprises 17 residues. In germline, CDR1 is SGHAT, CDR2 FQDESV (reference sequence). CDR3 sequence: CASSSPRTSGTKNIQYF. DNA of the CDR3: TGTGCCAGCAGCTCTCCCAGGACTAGCGGGACAAAAAACATTCAGTACTTC.

On this clonotype itself: A much more abundant neighbour one base away suggests this may be a read error. In this CDR3 the conserved last residue, phenylalanine or tryptophan, is missing, so a read error is likely. CDR3 protein: CASSLASGSREQYI. CDR3 in DNA: TGTGCCAGCAGTTTAGCGAGCGGGAGTCGCGAGCAGTACATC. The chain joins TRBV28 to TRBJ2-7, with 8 bases identical to TRBD2. V was clipped by 2 bases and J by 6 bases; unmatched bases: 6. The CDR3 extends over 14 amino acids. Germline V gives CDR1 MDHEN, CDR2 SYDVKM.

Turning to this clonotype: Sequence at one end of the junction differs from germline and may be a read error. The rearrangement joins TRBV5-6 to TRBJ2-5, with 7 bases identical to TRBD2. The germline CDR1 and CDR2 sequences are SGHDT and YYEEEE. The CDR3 is 14 residues long. The CDR3 loop reads CASSLETSQETQYF. The CDR3, as DNA: TGTGCCAGCAGCTTGGAGACTAGCCAAGAGACCCAATACTTC.

On this clonotype itself: An end of the junction does not agree with germline; a read error may underlie this. The chain is built from TRBV4-1 and TRBJ1-2; 7 bases are shared with TRBD1. This CDR3 has 14 amino acids. Germline-derived CDR1 and CDR2 are MGHRA and YSYEKL. CDR3 sequence: CASSLADRDYGYTF. As DNA, the CDR3 is TGCGCCAGTAGCCTGGCCGACAGGGACTATGGCTACACCTTC.

At least ten counts were recorded for this clonotype. V usage is TRBV28 and J usage is TRBJ2-7, with D possibly TRBD1 on 5 matching bases. The germline V and J ends were trimmed by 3 bases and 3 bases, with 9 bases remaining between them. The CDR3 is made up of 13 amino acids. In germline, CDR1 is MDHEN, CDR2 SYDVKM. The CDR3 is CASSFQGFYEQYF. Written as DNA, the CDR3 is TGTGCCAGCAGTTTCCAGGGATTCTACGAGCAGTACTTC.

The rearrangement uses TRBV6-1 and TRBJ2-5; 12 nucleotides line up with TRBD1. J gave up 14 bases and V 6 bases, and 16 bases lay outside the gene matches. Germline CDR1 MNHNS, CDR2 SASEGT. CDR3 length equals 15 residues. The CDR3 DNA reads as TGTGCCAGCAGGAGGGACAGGGGGCGCAGAGAGACCCTATACTTC. Translating gives CASRRDRGRRETLYF.

This chain joins TRBV29-1 and TRBJ1-3; the D is unclear. V was pared by 1 base and J by 16 bases, with 11 bases between. The germline V gene has CDR1 SQVTM and CDR2 ANQGSEA. The CDR3 is 10 amino acids. In DNA form, the CDR3 reads TGCAGCGTTGAAGCCTGGGCGAAGTATTTT. It codes for CSVEAWAKYF.

A remark on this clonotype: Mismatch with germline at one junction end may stem from a read error. The genes are TRBV6-6 and TRBJ2-2, with D possibly matching TRBD1 (5 bases). The CDR3 loop spans 17 amino acids. The germline CDR1 and CDR2 sequences are MNHNY and SVGAGI (reference sequence). CDR3 coding DNA: TGTGTCAGCACCCCGAGAAGTTGGGTCACGGACAAGAGGGAGCTGTTTTTT. It is translated as CVSTPRSWVTDKRELFF.